This is a list of T cell receptor beta chains from one sample in a study of cytomegalovirus exposure and HLA in healthy donors. Sequenced by immunoSEQ multiplex PCR; TCRdb stores in-frame clones only, minus some. Here the sample spans 75,000 to 90,000 clones, 65% to 85% being singletons. Sequencing was performed on PBMCs. The receptors were sampled from a woman between 40 and 50 years old in good health and CMV-seropositive. CDR3s include the opening cysteine and the closing phenylalanine or tryptophan. The order of the fields is V gene, clone size, D gene, J gene, CDR3 DNA, CDR3 protein. The D gene is left open where the match is weak. The size field is filled for only some rows; it gives once, few, many or a size class.

>TRBV4-1|medium-sized|TRBD1|TRBJ2-7
TGCGCCAGCAGTCTCCGGCAGGGGGCGTTCGAGCAGTACTTC
CASSLRQGAFEQYF
>TRBV28|once|TRBD2|TRBJ2-2
TGTGCCAGCAGTTTAAACTCTCCAAGACTAGCGGCCTTGATGGCCACCGGGGAGCTGTTTTTT
CASSLNSPRLAALMATGELFF
>TRBV27|-|-|TRBJ1-1
TGTGCCAGCAGACACACAACAGGGCGGCGCTTGGACACTGAAGCTTTCTTT
CASRHTTGRRLDTEAFF
>TRBV19|few|-|TRBJ1-5
TGTGCCAGCACCCTCCAGGCGGGGCTTAATCAGCCCCAGCATTTT
CASTLQAGLNQPQHF
>TRBV4-1|-|-|TRBJ2-3
TGCGCCAGCAGCCAAGAGGCTAGTATCCCAGATACGCAGTATTTT
CASSQEASIPDTQYF
>TRBV18|-|-|TRBJ1-6
TGTGCCAGCTCACCCTTCCAACAGGGTAGCTCCTATAATTCACCCCTCCACTTT
CASSPFQQGSSYNSPLHF
>TRBV29-1|-|TRBD1|TRBJ2-7
TGCAGCGTTGAAAGGCAGGGGGCCTCCTACGAGCAGTACTTC
CSVERQGASYEQYF
>TRBV16|-|TRBD2|TRBJ2-5
TGTGCCAGCAGCTCCACGACTAGCTGGGAGACCCAGTACTTC
CASSSTTSWETQYF
>TRBV11-2|-|-|TRBJ2-1
TGTGCCAGCAGCTCTCTGCCCGCAGGCCCATACAATGAGCAGTTCTTC
CASSSLPAGPYNEQFF
>TRBV6-1|-|TRBD1|TRBJ1-2
TGTGCCAGCAGGGAGACAGGGGGCGGCTATGGCTACACCTTC
CASRETGGGYGYTF
>TRBV30|-|TRBD1|TRBJ1-2
TGTGCCTGGAGGAATCCCCGGACCCCAGGGGGCTATGGCTACACCTTC
CAWRNPRTPGGYGYTF
>TRBV6-6|few|TRBD1|TRBJ1-5
TGTGCCAGCGGGGGGACAGGGAATCAGCCCCAGCATTTT
CASGGTGNQPQHF
>TRBV28|-|-|TRBJ2-2
TGTGCCAGCACGGCGGGAACGAACACCGGGGAGCTGTTTTTT
CASTAGTNTGELFF
>TRBV2|-|TRBD1|TRBJ1-1
TGTGCCAGCAGTACCCGACAGGGGGCGCCCCTAATTGGCACTGAAGCTTTCTTT
CASSTRQGAPLIGTEAFF
>TRBV18|-|-|TRBJ2-7
TGTGCCAGCTCACCTAAAAGCGGCGATAACGAGCAGTACTTC
CASSPKSGDNEQYF
>TRBV5-4|-|TRBD1|TRBJ1-1
TGTGCCAGCAGCTTCAGGACAGGGGGCTATACTGAAGCTTTCTTT
CASSFRTGGYTEAFF
>TRBV15|-|TRBD2|TRBJ2-1
TGTGCCACCAGAGGACGGGAGGGCCGGTGGGATGAGCAGTTCTTC
CATRGREGRWDEQFF
>TRBV5-5|-|TRBD2|TRBJ2-1
TGTGCCAGCAGGCGGGGTAGCGGGGAGCAGTTCTTC
CASRRGSGEQFF
>TRBV7-2|-|TRBD2|TRBJ2-7
TGTGCCAGCAGCTCTAAGACTAGCGGGAGGGCGGGGCGCGAGCAGTACTTC
CASSSKTSGRAGREQYF
>TRBV30|-|-|TRBJ1-4
TGTGCCTGGGGGGAGGTAAAACTGTTTTTT
CAWGEVKLFF
>TRBV18|-|TRBD1|TRBJ1-5
TGTGCCAGCTCACCACCAGTCCGGGACAGGAATCAGCCCCAGCATTTT
CASSPPVRDRNQPQHF
>TRBV18|-|TRBD1|TRBJ1-1
TGTGCCAGCTCACCACAGGGGGCGGGCACTGAAGCTTTCTTT
CASSPQGAGTEAFF
>TRBV10-1|-|-|TRBJ1-6
TGCGCCAGCAGTGAAAGGAGTGATTCACCCCTCCACTTT
CASSERSDSPLHF
>TRBV27|-|-|TRBJ2-2
TGTGCCAGCAGTTGGGCCCCCAACGGGGAGCTGTTTTTT
CASSWAPNGELFF
>TRBV14|-|-|TRBJ2-7
TGTGCCAGCAGCCAAGATCCCGCCAGCGCTTACGAGCAGTACTTC
CASSQDPASAYEQYF
>TRBV7-9|-|TRBD1|TRBJ1-2
TGTGCCAGCAGCTTTTGGGACAGGGTGGACTATGGCTACACCTTC
CASSFWDRVDYGYTF
>TRBV9|-|-|TRBJ1-2
TGTGCCAGCAGCGCCAAATACACAGGGACGGGCTACACCTTC
CASSAKYTGTGYTF
>TRBV6-5|-|-|TRBJ1-1
TGTGCCAGCAGTTACTCTCGGGGGGCAAGGACTGAAGCTTTCTTT
CASSYSRGARTEAFF
>TRBV19|-|-|TRBJ2-3
TGTGCCAGTAGTATAGCTCAGGGCTCGGTAGATACGCAGTATTTT
CASSIAQGSVDTQYF
>TRBV6-5|-|-|TRBJ1-1
TGTGCCAGCAGTTACACAGGGAAGAACACTGAAGCTTTCTTT
CASSYTGKNTEAFF
>TRBV5-1|-|-|TRBJ1-1
TGCGCCAGCAGCTTGGTTGGGCAGGGCAACACTGAAGCTTTCTTT
CASSLVGQGNTEAFF
>TRBV2|-|-|TRBJ1-5
TGTGCCAGCACCTGGACAGAAAATCAGCCCCAGCATTTT
CASTWTENQPQHF
>TRBV4-2|-|TRBD2|TRBJ2-1
TGTGCCAGCAGCCAAGAGGAAGCGGGAGGCTACAATGAGCAGTTCTTC
CASSQEEAGGYNEQFF